The next 4 T cell receptor beta chains were all read from a single sample in a study of cytomegalovirus exposure and HLA in healthy donors. PCR was performed using 60 Vbeta and 13 Jbeta primers. The table came from immunoSEQ multiplex PCR; TCRdb's copy has only in-frame clones and leaves some out. The sample lists roughly 43,000 clones, around 62% seen once, with approximately 8.4% in the top ten. The sample was PBMCs. Source of these receptors: a human donor in good health.

This clone was counted between two and nine times. The chain uses TRBV10-3 and TRBJ1-5; D is possibly TRBD1 (5 bases). In germline, CDR1 is ENHRY, CDR2 SYGVKD. The CDR3 totals 15 residues. V lost 10 bases, J lost 1 base, and 17 bases lay in between. CDR3 nucleotide sequence: TGTGCCACCCAGGGTTCCAGGGAAAGCAATCAGCCCCAGCATTTT. Translating it yields CATQGSRESNQPQHF.

The V call is TRBV6-5, the J call TRBJ2-3, with 10 bases that match TRBD1. V shed 0 bases and J 4 bases; nucleotides not matched to a gene: 4. This CDR3 is 16 amino acids long. Germline V lookup: CDR1 MNHEY, CDR2 SVGAGI. CDR3 loop: CASSYSRDRGSDTQYF. CDR3 nucleotides: TGTGCCAGCAGTTACTCCCGGGACAGGGGATCAGATACGCAGTATTTT.

The chain carries TRBV19 and TRBJ1-2; 7 bases match TRBD1. Trimming cost V 1 base and J 3 bases; bases outside gene matches: 5. Germline CDR1 reads LNHDA; CDR2 reads SQIVND (reference sequence). This CDR3 is 15 amino acids long. The CDR3 nucleotides read TGTGCCAGTAGTATAGGACTCGGACAGGACTATGGCTACACCTTC. Its translation is CASSIGLGQDYGYTF.

This chain connects TRBV28 to TRBJ1-2, with D hard to call. V was cut by 4 bases and J by 8 bases, with 17 bases left in between. The CDR3 extends over 14 amino acids. The germline V gene encodes CDR1 MDHEN and CDR2 SYDVKM. The CDR3 here is CASSWFTGSGGYTF. CDR3 in DNA: TGTGCCAGCAGTTGGTTCACGGGGAGCGGCGGCTACACCTTC.